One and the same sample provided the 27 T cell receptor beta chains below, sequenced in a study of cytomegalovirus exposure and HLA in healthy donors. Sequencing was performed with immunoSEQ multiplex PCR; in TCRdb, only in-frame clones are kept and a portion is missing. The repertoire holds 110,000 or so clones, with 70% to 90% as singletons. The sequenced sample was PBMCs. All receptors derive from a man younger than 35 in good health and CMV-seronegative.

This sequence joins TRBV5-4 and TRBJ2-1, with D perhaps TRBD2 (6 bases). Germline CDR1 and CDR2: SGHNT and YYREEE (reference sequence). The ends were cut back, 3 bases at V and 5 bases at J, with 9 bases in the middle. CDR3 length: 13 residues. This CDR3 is CASSSGTDNEQFF. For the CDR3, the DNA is TGTGCCAGCAGCTCCGGGACTGACAATGAGCAGTTCTTC.

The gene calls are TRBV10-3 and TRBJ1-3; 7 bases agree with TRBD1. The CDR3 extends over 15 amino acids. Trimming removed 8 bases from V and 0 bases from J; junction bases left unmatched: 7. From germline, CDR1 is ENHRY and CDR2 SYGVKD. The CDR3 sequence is CAILRDSLSGNTIYF. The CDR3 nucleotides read TGTGCCATCCTCCGGGACAGTCTCTCTGGAAACACCATATATTTT.

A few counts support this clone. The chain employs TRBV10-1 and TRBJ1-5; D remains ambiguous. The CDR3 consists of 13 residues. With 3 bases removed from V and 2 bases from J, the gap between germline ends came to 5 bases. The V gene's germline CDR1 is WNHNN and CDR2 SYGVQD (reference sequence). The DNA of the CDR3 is TGCGCCAGCAGTGACCAGGGCAATCAGCCCCAGCATTTT. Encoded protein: CASSDQGNQPQHF.

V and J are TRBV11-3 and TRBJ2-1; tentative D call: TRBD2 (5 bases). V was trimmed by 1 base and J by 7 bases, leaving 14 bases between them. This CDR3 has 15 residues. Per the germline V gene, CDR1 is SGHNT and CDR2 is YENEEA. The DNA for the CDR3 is TGTGCCAGCAGCTTAGTGGGGAGCCCTCCTAATGAGCAGTTCTTC. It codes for CASSLVGSPPNEQFF.

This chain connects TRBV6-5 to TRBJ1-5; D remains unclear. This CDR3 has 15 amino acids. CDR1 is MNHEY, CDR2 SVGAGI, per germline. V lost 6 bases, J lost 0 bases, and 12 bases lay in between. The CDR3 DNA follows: TGTGCCAGCAGCCTTGAGGGTTATAGCAATCAGCCCCAGCATTTT. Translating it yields CASSLEGYSNQPQHF.

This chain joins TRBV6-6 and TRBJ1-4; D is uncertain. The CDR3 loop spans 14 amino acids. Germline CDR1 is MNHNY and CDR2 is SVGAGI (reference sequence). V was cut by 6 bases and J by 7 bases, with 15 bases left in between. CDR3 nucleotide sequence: TGTGCCAGCAGGACTTCGTCGGGGTTTGAAAAACTGTTTTTT. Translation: CASRTSSGFEKLFF.

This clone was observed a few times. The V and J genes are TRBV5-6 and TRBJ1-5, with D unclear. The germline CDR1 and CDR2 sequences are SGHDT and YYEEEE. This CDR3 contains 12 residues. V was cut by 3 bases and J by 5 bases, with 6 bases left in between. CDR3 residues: CASSSTYQPQHF. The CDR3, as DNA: TGTGCCAGCAGCTCCACATATCAGCCCCAGCATTTT.

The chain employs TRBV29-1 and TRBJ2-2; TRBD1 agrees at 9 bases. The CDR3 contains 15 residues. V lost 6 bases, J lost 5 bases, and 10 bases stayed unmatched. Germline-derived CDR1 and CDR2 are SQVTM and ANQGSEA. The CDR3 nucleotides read TGCAGCGTCGGCGGACAGGGGTGGGAAACCGGGGAGCTGTTTTTT. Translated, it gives CSVGGQGWETGELFF.

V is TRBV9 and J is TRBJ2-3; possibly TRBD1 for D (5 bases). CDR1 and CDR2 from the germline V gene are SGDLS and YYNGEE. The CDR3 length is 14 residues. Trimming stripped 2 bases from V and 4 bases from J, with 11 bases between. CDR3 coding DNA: TGTGCCAGCAGCGTGACAGCGAGAGCAGATACGCAGTATTTT. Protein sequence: CASSVTARADTQYF.

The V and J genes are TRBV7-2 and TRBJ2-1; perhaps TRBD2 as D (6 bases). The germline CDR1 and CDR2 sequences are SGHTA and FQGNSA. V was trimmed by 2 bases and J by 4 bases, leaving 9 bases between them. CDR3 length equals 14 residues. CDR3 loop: CASSLWGRYNEQFF. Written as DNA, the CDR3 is TGTGCCAGCAGCTTATGGGGGAGGTACAATGAGCAGTTCTTC.

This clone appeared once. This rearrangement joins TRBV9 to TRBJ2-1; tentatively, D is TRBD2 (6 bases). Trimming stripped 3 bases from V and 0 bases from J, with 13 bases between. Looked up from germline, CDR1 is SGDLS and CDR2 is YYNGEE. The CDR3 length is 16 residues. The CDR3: CASSGWDLSSYNEQFF. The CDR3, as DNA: TGTGCCAGCAGCGGCTGGGACTTGAGCTCCTACAATGAGCAGTTCTTC.

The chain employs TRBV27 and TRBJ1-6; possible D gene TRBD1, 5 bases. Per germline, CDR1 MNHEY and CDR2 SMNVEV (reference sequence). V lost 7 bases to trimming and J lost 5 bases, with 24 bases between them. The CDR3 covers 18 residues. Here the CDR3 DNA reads TGTGCCAGCACAAAACGCGACAGTAATCGGCGAAATAATTCACCCCTCCACTTT. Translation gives CASTKRDSNRRNNSPLHF.

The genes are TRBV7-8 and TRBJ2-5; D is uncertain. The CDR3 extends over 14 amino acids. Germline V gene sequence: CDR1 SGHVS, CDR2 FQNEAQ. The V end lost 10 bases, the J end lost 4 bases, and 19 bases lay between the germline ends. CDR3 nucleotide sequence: TGTGCCACGTCGAGCCGGGTAATCGGAGAGACCCAGTACTTC. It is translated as CATSSRVIGETQYF.

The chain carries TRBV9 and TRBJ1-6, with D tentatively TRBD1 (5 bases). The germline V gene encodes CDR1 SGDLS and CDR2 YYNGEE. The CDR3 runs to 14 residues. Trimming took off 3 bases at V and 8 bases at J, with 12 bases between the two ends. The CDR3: CASSARDLDSPLHF. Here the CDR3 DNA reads TGTGCCAGCAGCGCCAGGGATTTAGATTCACCCCTCCACTTT.

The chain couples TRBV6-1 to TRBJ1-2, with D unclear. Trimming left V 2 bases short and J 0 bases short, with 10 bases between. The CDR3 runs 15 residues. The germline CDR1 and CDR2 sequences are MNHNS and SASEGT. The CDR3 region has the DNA TGTGCCAGCAGTGAACTGGTTAGTTCTAACTATGGCTACACCTTC. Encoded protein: CASSELVSSNYGYTF.

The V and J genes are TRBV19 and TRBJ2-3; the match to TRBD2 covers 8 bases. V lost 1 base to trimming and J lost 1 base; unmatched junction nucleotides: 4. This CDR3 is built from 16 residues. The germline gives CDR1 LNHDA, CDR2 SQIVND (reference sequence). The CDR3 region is CASSIGAGVGTDTQYF. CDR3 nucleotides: TGTGCCAGTAGTATAGGAGCGGGGGTTGGCACAGATACGCAGTATTTT.

CDR3 sequence reads: CASSLSTGILDTGELFF. Here the CDR3 DNA reads TGTGCCAGCAGTTTATCCACCGGGATACTTGACACCGGGGAGCTGTTTTTT. This sequence joins TRBV27 and TRBJ2-2; a possible D gene is TRBD2 (5 bases). The CDR3 loop spans 17 amino acids. Between the trimmed V and J ends, which lost 0 bases and 3 bases, there was a span of 14 bases. Germline CDR1 is MNHEY and CDR2 is SMNVEV (reference sequence).

CDR3 in DNA: TGTGCCACCTTTCAGACTAGCGGCACAGATACGCAGTATTTT. Amino acids: CATFQTSGTDTQYF. V and J are TRBV21-1 and TRBJ2-3; TRBD2, the D gene given by the table, was not confirmed from the DNA. TRBV21-1 is reported as a pseudogene. This CDR3 is 14 amino acids long.

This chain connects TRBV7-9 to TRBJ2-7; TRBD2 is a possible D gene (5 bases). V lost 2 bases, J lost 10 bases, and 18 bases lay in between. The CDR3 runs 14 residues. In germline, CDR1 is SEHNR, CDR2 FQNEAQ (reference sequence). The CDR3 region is CASSLNTGLSPQYF. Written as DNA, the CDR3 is TGTGCCAGCAGCTTAAATACCGGACTCTCCCCCCAGTACTTC.

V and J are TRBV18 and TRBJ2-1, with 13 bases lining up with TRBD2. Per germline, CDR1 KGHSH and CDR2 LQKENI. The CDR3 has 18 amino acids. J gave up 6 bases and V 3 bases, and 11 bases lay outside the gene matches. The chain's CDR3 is CASSPPLAGGPGGNEQFF. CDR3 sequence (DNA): TGTGCCAGCTCACCCCCACTAGCGGGAGGGCCGGGGGGCAATGAGCAGTTCTTC. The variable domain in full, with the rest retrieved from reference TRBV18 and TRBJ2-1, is NAGVMQNPRHLVRRRGQEARLRCSPMKGHSHVYWYRQLPEEGLKFMVYLQKENIIDESGMPKERFSAEFPKEGPSILRIQQVVRGDSAAYFCASSPPLAGGPGGNEQFFGPGTRLTVL.

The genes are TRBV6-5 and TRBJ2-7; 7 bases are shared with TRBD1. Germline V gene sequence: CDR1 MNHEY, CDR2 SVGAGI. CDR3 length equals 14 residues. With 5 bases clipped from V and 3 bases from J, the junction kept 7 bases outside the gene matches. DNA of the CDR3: TGTGCCAGCAGTCCTCAGACAGGGAACTACGAGCAGTACTTC. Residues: CASSPQTGNYEQYF.

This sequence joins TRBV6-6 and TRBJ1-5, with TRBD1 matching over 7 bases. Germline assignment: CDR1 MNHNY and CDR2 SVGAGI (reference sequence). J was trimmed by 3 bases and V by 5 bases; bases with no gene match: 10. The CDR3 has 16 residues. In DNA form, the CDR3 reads TGTGCCAGCAGTCCTCAATTGGGACAGCCCAATCAGCCCCAGCATTTT. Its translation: CASSPQLGQPNQPQHF.

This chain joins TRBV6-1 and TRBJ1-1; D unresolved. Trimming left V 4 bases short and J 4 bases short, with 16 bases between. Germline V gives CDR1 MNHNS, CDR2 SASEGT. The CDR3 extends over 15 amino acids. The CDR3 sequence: CASSALAVLATEAFF. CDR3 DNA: TGTGCCAGCAGTGCGTTGGCCGTCCTGGCCACTGAAGCTTTCTTT.

CDR3 nucleotide sequence: TGTGCCAGCAGCTTAAGCGCTTCATTCCTGAGGGCTTTCTTT. Amino acids: CASSLSASFLRAFF. V usage is TRBV11-3 and J usage is TRBJ1-1; no firm D call. CDR1 and CDR2 (germline): SGHNT, YENEEA. The CDR3 runs 14 residues. The V end was cut by 2 bases, the J end by 11 bases, with 18 bases between. The whole variable domain, filled in from reference TRBV11-3 and TRBJ1-1, reads EAGVVQSPRYKIIEKKQPVAFWCNPISGHNTLYWYLQNLGQGPELLIRYENEEAVDDSQLPKDRFSAERLKGVDSTLKIQPAELGDSAVYLCASSLSASFLRAFFGQGTRLTVV.

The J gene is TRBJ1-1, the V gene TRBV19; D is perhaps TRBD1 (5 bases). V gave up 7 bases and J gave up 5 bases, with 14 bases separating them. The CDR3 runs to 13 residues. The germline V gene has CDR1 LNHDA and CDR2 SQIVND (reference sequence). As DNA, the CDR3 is TGTGCCAGTAATCAGGGCAGGGATACTGAAGCTTTCTTT. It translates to CASNQGRDTEAFF.

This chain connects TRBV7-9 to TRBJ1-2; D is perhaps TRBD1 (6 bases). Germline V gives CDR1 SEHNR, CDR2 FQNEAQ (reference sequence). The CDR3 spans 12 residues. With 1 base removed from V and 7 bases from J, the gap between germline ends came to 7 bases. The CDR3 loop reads CASSLDRVGYTF. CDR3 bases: TGTGCCAGCAGCTTAGACAGGGTTGGCTACACCTTC.

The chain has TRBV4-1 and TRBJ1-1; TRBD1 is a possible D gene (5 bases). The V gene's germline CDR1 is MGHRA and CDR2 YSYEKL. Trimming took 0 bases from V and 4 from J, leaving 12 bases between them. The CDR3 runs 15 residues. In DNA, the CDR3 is TGCGCCAGCAGCCAAGAAGGGGATCCTTTCACTGAAGCTTTCTTT. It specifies CASSQEGDPFTEAFF.